Shown below are 5 T cell receptor beta chains from a single sample sequenced in a study of shared clonotypes between healthy human individuals. Measured with immunoSEQ multiplex PCR; TCRdb has only the in-frame clones, and not every one. The data contain roughly 1,000,000 clones, around 78% of them singletons. Sequenced input: memory CD4+ T cells from PBMCs. The subset denotes: CD45RA-negative fraction. The source is a man aged 18 to 35 in good health. Some clones in this sample may be carry-over from other donors' samples.

CDR3: CASSGISGPSYNEQFF. CDR3 bases: TGTGCCAGCAGTGGGATTAGCGGTCCCTCCTACAATGAGCAGTTCTTC. The genes are TRBV25-1 and TRBJ2-1, with D possibly matching TRBD2 (6 bases). CDR1 MGHDK and CDR2 SYGVNS come from the germline V gene. V was cut by 4 bases and J by 0 bases, with 13 bases left in between. The CDR3 loop spans 16 amino acids.

On this clone: This specimen includes other DNA sequences encoding the same CDR3. This chain joins TRBV5-1 and TRBJ2-5; TRBD1 matches 10 bases. The CDR3 consists of 15 residues. In germline, CDR1 is SGHRS, CDR2 YFSETQ. Trimming cost V 0 bases and J 5 bases; bases outside gene matches: 4. CDR3 region: CASSLGDRGRETQYF. The CDR3, as DNA: TGCGCCAGCAGCTTGGGGGACAGGGGTCGGGAGACCCAGTACTTC.

V and J are TRBV2 and TRBJ2-7; D gene unclear. The CDR3 is made up of 12 amino acids. CDR1 and CDR2 (germline): SNHLY, FYNNEI. Trimming removed 11 bases at V and 2 bases at J, with 13 bases between. The CDR3 spells CAVGRQTYEQYF. The CDR3 coding sequence is TGTGCCGTCGGGCGGCAGACCTACGAGCAGTACTTC.

V is TRBV18 and J is TRBJ1-2, with 12 bases matching TRBD1. The junction had 4 bases not matched to a gene; V was cut back by 1 base and J by 4 bases. Germline V lookup: CDR1 KGHSH, CDR2 LQKENI. CDR3 length: 16 amino acids. Written as DNA, the CDR3 is TGTGCCAGCTCACCACAGGGACAGGGGGCCATCTATGGCTACACCTTC. It is translated as CASSPQGQGAIYGYTF.

On this clone itself: A much larger clone is a single base away; this may be a read error. The same CDR3 can be traced to other DNA sequences in this sample. The V call is TRBV5-1, the J call TRBJ1-1; D unresolved. The CDR3 consists of 14 residues. Trimming shortened V by 4 bases and J by 0 bases, and 10 bases separated the two germline ends. Germline CDR1 is SGHRS and CDR2 is YFSETQ. The CDR3 DNA is TGCGCCAGCAGCGTCCAGCTCATGAACACTGAAGCTTTCTTT. It encodes CASSVQLMNTEAFF.